A selection of T cell receptor beta chains follows, all from one sample in a study of Ad26.COV2.S vaccination and SARS-CoV-2 variants. The repertoire was sequenced with immunoSEQ multiplex PCR; TCRdb's copy has only in-frame clones and lacks some. The sample carries about 350,000 clones, roughly 90% recorded once. Specimen: peripheral blood, collected in a trial of Ad26.COV2.S vaccine versus placebo. These receptors all come from a person between 18 and 60 years old who received the Ad26.COV2.S COVID-19 vaccine or a placebo. Both conserved end residues are part of each CDR3. A D gene is named only where the DNA matches it firmly. Clone size appears in some rows only: once, few, many, or a class for an expanded clone.

j_gene,v_gene,d_gene,abundance,CDR3aa,CDR3nt
TRBJ2-3,TRBV9,TRBD2,-,CASSVGLAGDTQYF,TGTGCCAGCAGCGTGGGACTAGCCGGAGATACGCAGTATTTT
TRBJ1-1,TRBV10-3,-,-,CAISRDAINTEAFF,TGTGCCATCAGTAGGGACGCCATTAACACTGAAGCTTTCTTT
TRBJ2-7,TRBV7-8,-,-,CASSLAAYGTGHYEQYF,TGTGCCAGCAGCTTAGCAGCATACGGGACTGGCCATTACGAGCAGTACTTC
TRBJ2-7,TRBV6-5,-,-,CASSYSPRDGKEQYF,TGTGCCAGCAGTTACTCGCCACGGGACGGCAAGGAGCAGTACTTC
TRBJ2-3,TRBV6-5,-,-,CASRQGLSTDTQYF,TGTGCCAGCAGGCAGGGTCTCAGCACAGATACGCAGTATTTT
TRBJ2-7,TRBV5-6,TRBD2,-,CASSLGTSGSYEQYF,TGTGCCAGCAGCTTGGGTACTAGCGGCTCCTACGAGCAGTACTTC
TRBJ1-1,TRBV28,-,-,CASARGTFFVPVRF,TGTGCCAGCGCGAGGGGAACCTTCTTTGTCCCTGTTCGTTTT
TRBJ2-1,TRBV7-3,TRBD2,-,CASSIDGGDSYNEQFF,TGTGCCAGCAGCATTGACGGGGGGGACTCCTACAATGAGCAGTTCTTC
TRBJ1-2,TRBV5-4,-,-,CASSPSGNGYTF,TGTGCCAGCAGCCCCTCAGGGAATGGCTACACCTTC
TRBJ1-6,TRBV6-2/TRBV6-3,-,-,CASSYPNHRGSRNSPLHF,TGTGCCAGCAGTTACCCGAACCATAGGGGCTCCCGGAATTCACCCCTCCACTTT
TRBJ2-1,TRBV4-2,TRBD2,-,CASSQEKASGLAGSSYNEQFF,TGTGCCAGCAGCCAAGAAAAAGCTTCAGGACTAGCGGGAAGCTCCTACAATGAGCAGTTCTTC
TRBJ1-5,TRBV6-6,-,-,CASSPPPTGSNQPQHF,TGTGCCAGCAGTCCACCGCCGACTGGGAGCAATCAGCCCCAGCATTTT
TRBJ1-6,TRBV5-5,-,-,CASNYEGSSYNSPLHF,TGTGCCAGCAACTATGAAGGGAGCTCCTATAATTCACCCCTCCACTTT
TRBJ1-2,TRBV28,TRBD1,-,CASSPRDRMLGYTF,TGTGCCAGCAGTCCCCGGGACAGGATGCTTGGCTACACCTTC
TRBJ2-1,TRBV7-2,-,-,CASTLRSYNEQFF,TGTGCCAGCACCTTGCGGTCCTACAATGAGCAGTTCTTC
TRBJ2-4,TRBV7-2,TRBD1,-,CASSSTGGAGIQYF,TGTGCCAGCAGCTCTACAGGGGGCGCGGGGATTCAGTACTTC
TRBJ2-7,TRBV29-1,-,-,CSVDDDHEQYF,TGCAGCGTTGACGACGATCACGAGCAGTACTTC
TRBJ2-7,TRBV19,TRBD2,-,CASKFRGSGSYEQYF,TGTGCCAGTAAATTCAGGGGTAGCGGGAGTTACGAGCAGTACTTC
TRBJ1-5,TRBV28,-,-,CASSLYDQPQHF,TGTGCCAGCAGTTTATACGATCAGCCCCAGCATTTT
TRBJ2-7,TRBV7-3,TRBD2,-,CASSLFPSGGGSYEQYF,TGTGCCAGCAGCTTGTTCCCTAGCGGGGGGGGATCCTACGAGCAGTACTTC
TRBJ2-5,TRBV11-2,TRBD1,-,CASWTGGRETQYF,TGTGCCTCATGGACAGGGGGTCGGGAGACCCAGTACTTC
TRBJ2-2,TRBV7-3,TRBD2,-,CASRSTSGGGTGELFF,TGTGCCAGCAGGTCCACTAGCGGAGGGGGCACCGGGGAGCTGTTTTTT
TRBJ1-4,TRBV9,-,-,CASSVDSEKLFF,TGTGCCAGCAGCGTAGATAGTGAAAAACTGTTTTTT
TRBJ1-4,TRBV7-3,-,once,CASSLSPGNNEKLFF,TGTGCCAGCAGCCTTTCCCCAGGGAATAATGAAAAACTGTTTTTT
TRBJ1-1,TRBV5-1,-,-,CASSFSGAENTEAFF,TGCGCCAGCAGCTTCTCAGGGGCGGAGAACACTGAAGCTTTCTTT
TRBJ2-7,TRBV10-3,TRBD2,-,CAISGRGDEQYF,TGTGCCATCAGTGGACGGGGGGACGAGCAGTACTTC
TRBJ1-2,TRBV5-5,-,-,CASRTQTGQNYGYTF,TGTGCCAGCAGAACCCAAACTGGACAGAACTATGGCTACACCTTC
TRBJ2-7,TRBV5-1,-,-,CASSFQGGYEQYF,TGCGCCAGCAGCTTCCAAGGGGGTTACGAGCAGTACTTC
TRBJ1-1,TRBV5-1,-,-,CASSLETVRGNTEAFF,TGCGCCAGCAGCTTGGAGACAGTCCGGGGGAACACTGAAGCTTTCTTT
TRBJ1-4,TRBV19,TRBD1,-,CASSSRTGGAVSNEKLFF,TGTGCCAGTAGTTCGCGGACAGGGGGCGCCGTATCTAATGAAAAACTGTTTTTT
TRBJ1-1,TRBV28,TRBD1,-,CASSPGTANTEAFF,TGTGCCAGCAGTCCCGGGACAGCAAACACTGAAGCTTTCTTT
TRBJ1-1,TRBV2,-,-,CASSYSLNTEAFF,TGTGCCAGCAGCTATAGTTTGAACACTGAAGCTTTCTTT
TRBJ1-1,TRBV27,-,-,CASSAPGSRRTEAFF,TGTGCCAGCAGTGCGCCCGGTTCAAGGAGGACTGAAGCTTTCTTT
TRBJ1-3,TRBV4-2,-,-,CASSQPHAGASGNTIYF,TGTGCCAGCAGCCAACCACATGCAGGTGCCTCTGGAAACACCATATATTTT
TRBJ1-1,TRBV10-3,TRBD1,-,CAITGLRDRPTEAFF,TGTGCCATCACCGGACTCCGGGACAGACCAACTGAAGCTTTCTTT
TRBJ1-2,TRBV7-2,TRBD1,-,CASSLAGQGFNYGYTF,TGTGCCAGCAGCTTAGCGGGACAGGGATTTAACTATGGCTACACCTTC
TRBJ1-1,TRBV6-2/TRBV6-3,-,-,CASSYWETEAFF,TGTGCCAGCAGTTATTGGGAGACTGAAGCTTTCTTT
TRBJ2-1,TRBV4-3,-,-,CASSQEIYNEQFF,TGCGCCAGCAGCCAGGAGATCTACAATGAGCAGTTCTTC
TRBJ1-4,TRBV7-9,TRBD1,-,CASSPLDRGSEKLFF,TGTGCCAGCAGCCCGTTGGACAGGGGTAGCGAAAAACTGTTTTTT
TRBJ1-5,TRBV19,-,-,CASSLGTPRNQPQHF,TGTGCCAGTAGTTTGGGGACACCACGAAATCAGCCCCAGCATTTT
TRBJ2-3,TRBV10-3,-,-,CAISENRPTDTQYF,TGTGCCATCAGTGAGAACAGGCCCACAGATACGCAGTATTTT
TRBJ2-3,TRBV3-1/TRBV3-2,TRBD1,-,CASSHHTGAVIDTQYF,TGTGCCAGCAGCCATCATACAGGGGCTGTTATTGATACGCAGTATTTT
TRBJ1-5,TRBV19,-,-,CASSIPQGMDQPQHF,TGTGCCAGTAGTATACCGCAGGGGATGGATCAGCCCCAGCATTTT
TRBJ2-7,TRBV28,-,-,CASTEGTYEQYF,TGTGCCAGCACCGAGGGAACCTACGAGCAGTACTTC
TRBJ2-3,TRBV14,-,-,CASSQIRRVGATDTQYF,TGTGCCAGCAGCCAAATCAGGAGGGTTGGGGCCACAGATACGCAGTATTTT
TRBJ1-5,TRBV6-5,-,-,CASRSGQSDNQPQHF,TGTGCCAGCAGATCCGGACAGTCAGACAATCAGCCCCAGCATTTT
TRBJ2-2,TRBV5-1,-,few,CASSLDGLPGELFF,TGCGCCAGCAGCTTGGATGGTCTTCCCGGGGAGCTGTTTTTT
TRBJ2-4,TRBV5-4,-,-,CASSYAGRAKNIQYF,TGTGCCAGCAGCTACGCAGGAAGGGCCAAAAACATTCAGTACTTC
TRBJ2-7,TRBV12-5,TRBD2,-,CASGAAGLADYEQYF,TGTGCTAGTGGCGCTGCGGGACTAGCGGATTACGAGCAGTACTTC